The 21 T cell receptor beta chains reported below all come from one sample, sequenced in a study of blood T cells in healthy people across ages. Through a sample-barcoded 5' primer and a J-beta primer mix, a second PCR was run for roughly 7 to 11 cycles. TCRdb re-called the 5' RACE reads with MiXCR, one entry per CDR3 protein. Among some 760,000 distinct CDR3 sequences listed, 20% to 25% were seen once. This same sample was also taken into another study, of T cells of mothers and their children.

Sequences were obtained from blood. The source is a boy aged 5-17 years in good health.

The J gene is TRBJ1-5, the V gene TRBV15, with 7 bases aligning to TRBD1. After removal of 2 bases from V and 0 bases from J, the junction contained 7 bases not matched to a gene. CDR1 and CDR2 from the germline V gene are LNHNV and YYDKDF (reference sequence). The CDR3 extends over 17 amino acids. The CDR3 region has the DNA TGTGCCACCAGCAGATCGGGACAGAGTTATAGCAATCAGCCCCAGCATTTT. This gives the protein CATSRSGQSYSNQPQHF.

There are a few counts of this clonotype. This sequence joins TRBV7-3 and TRBJ2-5; D ambiguous. Judging by the DNA end, TRBJ2-1 fits better; the J call may be wrong. Per the germline V gene, CDR1 is SGHTA and CDR2 is FQGTGA. The CDR3 consists of 16 residues. The DNA for the CDR3 is TGTGCCAGCAGCTTAGGGGTAGAAACTGAATTGGGAGAGCAGTTCTTC. Encoded protein: CASSLGVETELGEQFF.

The J gene is TRBJ2-3, the V gene TRBV4-3; no firm D call. The V end was cut by 0 bases, the J end by 8 bases, with 12 bases between. There are 14 residues in the CDR3. Germline values: CDR1 LGHNA, CDR2 YSLEER. The DNA for the CDR3 is TGCGCCAGCAGCCAAGAAGTGCATACTGGTACGCAGTATTTT. It yields the protein CASSQEVHTGTQYF.

This clonotype was observed a few times. The chain is built from TRBV29-1 and TRBJ1-2, with D unclear. V lost 4 bases, J lost 4 bases, and 7 bases lay in between. The CDR3 is made up of 11 amino acids. Germline CDR1 reads SQVTM; CDR2 reads ANQGSEA. CDR3 protein: CSVVQPYGYTF. DNA for the CDR3: TGCAGCGTTGTCCAGCCCTATGGCTACACCTTC.

This rearrangement joins TRBV6-6 to TRBJ1-1; D is perhaps TRBD1 (6 bases). CDR1 is MNHNY and CDR2 is SVGAGI in the germline V gene (reference sequence). This CDR3 comprises 14 residues. Trimming took 7 bases from V and 4 from J, leaving 16 bases between them. The CDR3 sequence is CASNLRGTPTEAFF. The DNA for the CDR3 is TGTGCCAGCAACCTCAGGGGTACCCCCACTGAAGCTTTCTTT.

This clonotype appeared a few times. The chain carries TRBV28 and TRBJ2-3; TRBD2 matches at 7 bases. Germline V CDR1 and CDR2: MDHEN, SYDVKM. The CDR3 extends over 15 amino acids. J lost 1 base, V lost 6 bases, and 7 bases had no gene match. This CDR3 is CASSGTTGGTDTQYF. The CDR3, as DNA: TGTGCCAGCAGCGGGACTACCGGCGGCACAGATACGCAGTATTTT.

This clonotype has more than one count but fewer than ten. This rearrangement joins TRBV20-1 to TRBJ2-7, with TRBD2 identical over 14 bases. The germline V gene encodes CDR1 DFQATT and CDR2 SNEGSKA (reference sequence). The CDR3 sequence is 15 residues long. V dropped 3 bases and J dropped 4; count of bases not matched to a gene: 5. In DNA, the CDR3 is TGCAGTGCTAGTTCCGGGACTAGCGGGAGTTACGAGCAGTACTTC. This gives the protein CSASSGTSGSYEQYF.

The chain is built from TRBV7-9 and TRBJ2-7; TRBD1 agrees at 8 bases. Germline CDR1 reads SEHNR; CDR2 reads FQNEAQ (reference sequence). This CDR3 spans 15 amino acids. Trimming cost V 5 bases and J 3 bases; bases outside gene matches: 9. The CDR3 protein is CASSRGTGPFYEQYF. The DNA of the CDR3 is TGTGCCAGCAGCCGCGGGACAGGCCCCTTCTACGAGCAGTACTTC.

J is TRBJ2-1 and V is TRBV20-1; 13 bases fit TRBD2. The V segment lost 0 bases and the J segment 8 bases; nucleotides outside the gene matches: 4. Germline V gives CDR1 DFQATT, CDR2 SNEGSKA (reference sequence). The CDR3 runs 15 residues. The CDR3 protein is CSARDGTSGIYEQFF. CDR3 nucleotides: TGCAGTGCTAGAGACGGGACTAGCGGGATCTATGAGCAGTTCTTC.

V gene TRBV4-2 combines with J gene TRBJ2-2; D unclear. Germline assignment: CDR1 LGHNA and CDR2 YNFKEQ. V dropped 5 bases and J dropped 0 bases, with 10 bases sitting between them. This CDR3 contains 15 residues. This CDR3 is CASSLRVSNTGELFF. The DNA of the CDR3 is TGTGCCAGCAGCTTACGAGTCTCGAACACCGGGGAGCTGTTTTTT.

This rearrangement joins TRBV20-1 to TRBJ2-6; D is perhaps TRBD1 (5 bases). Germline V gene data show CDR1 as DFQATT and CDR2 as SNEGSKA (reference sequence). This CDR3 has 15 residues. CDR3 residues: CSCSDMETGANVLTF. The CDR3 nucleotides are TGCAGCTGCTCGGACATGGAAACTGGGGCCAACGTCCTGACTTTC.

This clonotype was counted a few times. The gene calls are TRBV7-2 and TRBJ2-6, with D perhaps TRBD1 (6 bases). V was pared by 1 base and J by 3 bases, with 10 bases between. Germline CDR1 reads SGHTA; CDR2 reads FQGNSA. This CDR3 has 16 amino acids. The CDR3: CASSLGPGVGANVLTF. The DNA of the CDR3 is TGTGCCAGCAGCTTAGGGCCAGGGGTTGGGGCCAACGTCCTGACTTTC.

The chain recombines TRBV11-2 with TRBJ1-1; TRBD1 agrees at 8 bases. Per the germline V gene, CDR1 is SGHAT and CDR2 is FQNNGV. The V gene end was trimmed by 4 bases and the J gene end by 3 bases; junction bases not matched to a gene: 4. This CDR3 region has 14 residues. In nucleotides, the CDR3 is TGTGCCAGCAGCTCGACAGGGGCGGACACTGAAGCTTTCTTT. Translating gives CASSSTGADTEAFF. The variable domain in full, completed from reference TRBV11-2 and TRBJ1-1, reads EAGVAQSPRYKIIEKRQSVAFWCNPISGHATLYWYQQILGQGPKLLIQFQNNGVVDDSQLPKDRFSAERLKGVDSTLKIQPAKLEDSAVYLCASSSTGADTEAFFGQGTRLTVV.

V gene TRBV4-3 combines with J gene TRBJ2-1; the D is unclear. The closer fit of TRBJ2-7 to the DNA end suggests the J call may be wrong. The CDR3 contains 13 residues. CDR1 is LGHNA, CDR2 YSLEER, per germline. CDR3 loop: CASSQDRQDEQYF. The DNA for the CDR3 is TGCGCCAGCAGCCAAGACCGGCAGGACGAGCAGTACTTC.

This clonotype occurred a few times. The rearrangement joins TRBV29-1 to TRBJ2-4, with 11 bases matching TRBD1. V shed 4 bases, J shed 6 bases, and the junction held 5 bases outside the gene matches. CDR1 is SQVTM and CDR2 is ANQGSEA in the germline V gene. The CDR3 is 14 amino acids. CDR3 DNA: TGCAGCGTTGCTGGACAGGGGGCGTCAAACATTCAGTACTTC. Its protein product is CSVAGQGASNIQYF.

This clonotype has more than one count but fewer than ten. One end of the junction is discordant with germline, which a read error may explain. CDR3 protein: CAGSYLASGVYNEQFF. The CDR3 DNA is TGTGCCGGCAGTTACTTAGCTAGCGGGGTATACAATGAGCAGTTCTTC. The gene calls are TRBV6-6 and TRBJ2-1; 9 nucleotides line up with TRBD2. The V gene's germline CDR1 is MNHNY and CDR2 SVGAGI (reference sequence). This CDR3 has 16 residues.

This clonotype was seen only a few times. The chain carries TRBV12-3 or TRBV12-4 and TRBJ2-7; 9 bases map to TRBD1. The CDR3 runs 15 residues. Trimming at V came to 4 bases and at J to 2 bases, leaving 6 bases not matched to a gene. In DNA form, the CDR3 reads TGTGCCAGCAGTTCTCCCCGGGACAGGGCCTACGAGCAGTACTTC. It is translated as CASSSPRDRAYEQYF.

The chain is built from TRBV7-2 and TRBJ1-3; tentatively, D is TRBD1 (5 bases). Germline loops: CDR1 SGHTA, CDR2 FQGNSA. This CDR3 has 15 amino acids. Trimming took 1 base from V and 3 from J, leaving 10 bases between them. In DNA, the CDR3 is TGTGCCAGCAGCTTAGTGTCAGGGATTGGAAACACCATATATTTT. Amino acid sequence: CASSLVSGIGNTIYF. The entire variable domain, with the rest obtained from reference TRBV7-2 and TRBJ1-3, is as follows: GAGVSQSPSNKVTEKGKDVELRCDPISGHTALYWYRQSLGQGLEFLIYFQGNSAPDKSGLPSDRFSAERTGGSVSTLTIQRTQQEDSAVYLCASSLVSGIGNTIYFGEGSWLTVV.

This clonotype turned up a few times. The chain couples TRBV28 to TRBJ2-7; 9 bases are shared with TRBD1. The CDR3 consists of 14 residues. Germline CDR1 MDHEN, CDR2 SYDVKM. Losses at the gene ends were 6 bases for V and 3 bases for J; bases not matched to a gene: 6. CDR3: CASSARDRDYEQYF. The CDR3 nucleotides read TGTGCCAGCAGCGCCCGGGACAGGGACTACGAGCAGTACTTC.

This clonotype was seen only a few times. This chain connects TRBV29-1 to TRBJ2-3; 11 positions match TRBD1. J was trimmed by 0 bases and V by 6 bases; bases with no gene match: 8. Per the germline V gene, CDR1 is SQVTM and CDR2 is ANQGSEA. This CDR3 is built from 16 residues. The CDR3 region has the DNA TGCAGCGTGAGGACAGGGGGCACCACTAGCACAGATACGCAGTATTTT. Its translation is CSVRTGGTTSTDTQYF.

This clonotype was seen more than once but under ten times. The chain combines TRBV10-2 with TRBJ2-1, with 7 bases aligning to TRBD2. The CDR3 sequence is 14 residues long. J gave up 5 bases and V 6 bases, and 7 bases lay outside the gene matches. CDR1 is WSHSY, CDR2 SAAADI, per germline. This chain's CDR3 is CASSPWTRNNEQFF. The CDR3 coding sequence is TGCGCCAGCAGCCCATGGACTAGGAACAATGAGCAGTTCTTC.